This T cell receptor (beta chain) was identified in a study of early T cells in non-severe SARS-CoV-2 infection. Study in general: Sequencing of unsorted whole blood was done on bulk RNA, leaving chains unpaired.

Each single cDNA molecule received a unique molecular identifier. Each CDR3 protein is one row after TCRdb ran MiXCR on the 5' RACE reads. In the table there are 85,000 to 90,000 distinct CDR3 sequences, approximately 15% of which are singletons. The receptor was derived from an adult who was a healthcare worker with PCR-confirmed SARS-CoV-2 infection or an uninfected control (not recorded which). The sample taken for sequencing was whole blood.

The CDR3 bases are TGTGCCAGCAGTCCCCCTTCTCGACCTGAAGCTTTCTTT. Translation gives CASSPPSRPEAFF. The chain combines TRBV12-3 or TRBV12-4 with TRBJ1-1; D gene unclear. This CDR3 has 13 residues. V lost 5 bases to trimming and J lost 6 bases, with 13 bases between them.